The text below deals with one TCR beta chain. Per the study methods: Researchers report that nucleated cell counts were estimated from reference gene primer amplification. The table came from immunoSEQ multiplex PCR; TCRdb's copy has only in-frame clones and leaves some out. V, J and clone size reflect that table, while D and trimming were determined from the DNA. The table shows under 130,000 clones, with 88% occurring only once. The record originates from a study of blood T cell repertoires in COVID-19. At the level of the study: PBMCs, B-cell-depleted T cells, or T cells were the source of the cDNA or gDNA that made up the material.

CDR1 and CDR2 (germline): MNHNY, SVGAGI (reference sequence). The CDR3 extends over 17 amino acids. The V gene end was trimmed by 5 bases and the J gene end by 8 bases; junction bases not matched to a gene: 13. This TCR was recovered from a human donor in a cohort sampled during active COVID-19. The gene calls are TRBV6-6 and TRBJ1-6; 9 bases fit TRBD1. Sequencing was done on a sample of peripheral blood. The CDR3 loop reads CASSLTYTGGAYSPLHF. DNA of the CDR3: TGTGCCAGCAGTCTCACTTACACAGGGGGCGCTTATTCACCCCTCCACTTT.